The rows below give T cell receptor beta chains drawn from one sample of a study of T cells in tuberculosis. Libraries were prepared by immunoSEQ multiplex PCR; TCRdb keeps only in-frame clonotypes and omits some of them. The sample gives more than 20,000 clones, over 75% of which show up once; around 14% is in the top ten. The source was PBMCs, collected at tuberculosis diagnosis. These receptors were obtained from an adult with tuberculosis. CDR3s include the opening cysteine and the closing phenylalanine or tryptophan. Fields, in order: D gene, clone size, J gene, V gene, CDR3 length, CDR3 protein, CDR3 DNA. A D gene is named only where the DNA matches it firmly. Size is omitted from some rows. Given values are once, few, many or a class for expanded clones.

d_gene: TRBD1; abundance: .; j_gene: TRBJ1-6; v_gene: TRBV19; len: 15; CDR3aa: CASSIRRTGEAPLHF; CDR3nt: TGTGCCAGTAGTATAAGGAGGACAGGGGAGGCACCCCTCCACTTT
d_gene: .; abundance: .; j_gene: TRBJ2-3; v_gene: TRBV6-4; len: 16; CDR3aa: CASSDSGSPGADTQYF; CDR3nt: TGTGCCAGCAGTGACTCCGGGAGCCCCGGCGCAGATACGCAGTATTTT
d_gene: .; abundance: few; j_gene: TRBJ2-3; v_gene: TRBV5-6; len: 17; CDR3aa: CASSSSPLWGVRDTQYF; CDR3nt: TGTGCCAGCAGCTCCTCGCCGTTGTGGGGGGTAAGGGATACGCAGTATTTT
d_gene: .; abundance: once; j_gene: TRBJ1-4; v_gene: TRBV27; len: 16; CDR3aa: CASRRSPTLTNEKLFF; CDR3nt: TGTGCCAGCAGACGATCCCCGACATTGACTAATGAAAAACTGTTTTTT
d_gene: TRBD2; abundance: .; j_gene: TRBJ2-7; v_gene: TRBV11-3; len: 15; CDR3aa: CASSPRTSASHEQYF; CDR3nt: TGTGCCAGCAGCCCCCGGACTAGCGCCTCACACGAGCAGTACTTC
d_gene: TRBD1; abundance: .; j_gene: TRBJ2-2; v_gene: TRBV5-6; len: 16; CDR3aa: CASSLGDRGLAGELFF; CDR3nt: TGTGCCAGCAGCTTGGGGGACAGGGGGCTCGCCGGGGAGCTGTTTTTT
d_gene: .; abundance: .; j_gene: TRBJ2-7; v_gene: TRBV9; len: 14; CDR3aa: CASSLQGLSYEQYF; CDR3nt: TGTGCCAGCAGCCTTCAGGGACTCTCCTACGAGCAGTACTTC
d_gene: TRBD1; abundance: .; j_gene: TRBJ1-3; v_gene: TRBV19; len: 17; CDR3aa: CASSIGGQGDLRNTIYF; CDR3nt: TGTGCCAGTAGTATCGGAGGACAGGGGGATCTGAGAAACACCATATATTTT
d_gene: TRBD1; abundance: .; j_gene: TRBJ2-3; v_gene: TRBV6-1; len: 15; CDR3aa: CASSDRAEGTDTQYF; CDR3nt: TGTGCCAGCAGCGACAGGGCCGAGGGCACAGATACGCAGTATTTT
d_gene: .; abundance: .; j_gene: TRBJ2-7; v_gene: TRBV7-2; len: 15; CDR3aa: CASSRRIQGSYEQYF; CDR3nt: TGTGCCAGCAGCCGGCGAATCCAGGGGTCCTACGAGCAGTACTTC
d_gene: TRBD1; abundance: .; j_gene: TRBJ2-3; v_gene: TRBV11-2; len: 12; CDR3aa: CASSLQGGTQYF; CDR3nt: TGTGCCAGCAGCCTACAGGGGGGTACGCAGTATTTT
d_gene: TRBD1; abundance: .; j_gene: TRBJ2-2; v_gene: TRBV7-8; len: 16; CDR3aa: CASSKRDRADTGELFF; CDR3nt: TGTGCCAGCAGCAAAAGGGACAGGGCCGACACCGGGGAGCTGTTTTTT
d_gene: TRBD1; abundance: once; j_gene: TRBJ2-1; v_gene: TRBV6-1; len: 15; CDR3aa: CASSRQGQSYNEQFF; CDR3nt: TGTGCCAGCAGTAGACAGGGACAGTCCTACAATGAGCAGTTCTTC
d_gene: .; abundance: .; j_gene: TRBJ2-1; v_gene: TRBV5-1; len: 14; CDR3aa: CASSSEILSAREFF; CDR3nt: TGCGCCAGCAGCTCGGAGATTCTTAGCGCCCGGGAGTTCTTC
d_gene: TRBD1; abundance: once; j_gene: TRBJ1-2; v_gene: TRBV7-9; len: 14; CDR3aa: CASSRDSQGYGYTF; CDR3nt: TGTGCCAGCAGCCGGGACAGTCAAGGGTATGGCTACACCTTC
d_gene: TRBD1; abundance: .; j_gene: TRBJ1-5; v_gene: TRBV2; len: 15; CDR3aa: CASSPEGASNQPQHF; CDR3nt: TGTGCCAGCAGCCCGGAGGGGGCAAGCAATCAGCCCCAGCATTTT
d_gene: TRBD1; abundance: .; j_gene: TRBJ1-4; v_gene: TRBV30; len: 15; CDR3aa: CAWRDRQGGNEKLFF; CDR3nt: TGTGCCTGGAGGGATCGACAGGGGGGGAATGAAAAACTGTTTTTT
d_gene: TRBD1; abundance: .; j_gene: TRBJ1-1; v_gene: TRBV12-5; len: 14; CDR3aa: CASGLGQGRTEAFF; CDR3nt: TGTGCTAGTGGCCTGGGACAGGGGAGGACTGAAGCTTTCTTT
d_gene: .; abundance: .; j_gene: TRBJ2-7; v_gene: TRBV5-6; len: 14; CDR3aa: CASSSQGHLYEQYF; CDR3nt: TGTGCCAGCAGCTCTCAGGGACACCTATACGAGCAGTACTTC
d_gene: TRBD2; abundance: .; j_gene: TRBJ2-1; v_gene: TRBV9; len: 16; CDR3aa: CASSVRTSGVYNEQFF; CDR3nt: TGTGCCAGCAGCGTAAGGACTAGCGGTGTATACAATGAGCAGTTCTTC
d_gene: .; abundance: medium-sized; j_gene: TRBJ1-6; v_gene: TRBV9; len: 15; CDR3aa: CASSVRQLGSSPLHF; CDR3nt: TGTGCCAGCAGCGTCCGGCAACTAGGCAGTTCACCCCTCCACTTT
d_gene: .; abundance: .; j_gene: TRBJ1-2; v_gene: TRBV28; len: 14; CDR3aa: CASSLGAGDYGYTF; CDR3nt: TGTGCCAGCAGTTTAGGAGCCGGGGACTATGGCTACACCTTC
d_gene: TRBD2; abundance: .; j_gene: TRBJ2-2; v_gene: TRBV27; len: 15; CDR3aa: CASRLVAGATGELFF; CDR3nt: TGTGCCAGCAGGTTGGTAGCGGGGGCCACCGGGGAGCTGTTTTTT
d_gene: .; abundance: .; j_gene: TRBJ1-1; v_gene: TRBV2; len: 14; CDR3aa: CARSNRVGNTEAFF; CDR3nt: TGTGCCAGAAGCAACAGGGTAGGGAACACTGAAGCTTTCTTT
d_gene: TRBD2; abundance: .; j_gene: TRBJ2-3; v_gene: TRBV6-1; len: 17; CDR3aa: CASSEEAAGGATDTQYF; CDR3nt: TGTGCCAGCAGTGAAGAAGCGGCGGGAGGGGCCACAGATACGCAGTATTTT
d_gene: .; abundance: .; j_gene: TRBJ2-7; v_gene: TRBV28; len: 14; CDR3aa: CASSLLGQSYEQYF; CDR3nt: TGTGCCAGCAGTTTATTGGGACAATCCTACGAGCAGTACTTC
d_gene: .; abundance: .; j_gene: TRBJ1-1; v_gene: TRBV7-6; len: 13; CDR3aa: CASSLGPGKEAFF; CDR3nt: TGTGCCAGCAGCTTAGGACCCGGGAAAGAAGCTTTCTTT